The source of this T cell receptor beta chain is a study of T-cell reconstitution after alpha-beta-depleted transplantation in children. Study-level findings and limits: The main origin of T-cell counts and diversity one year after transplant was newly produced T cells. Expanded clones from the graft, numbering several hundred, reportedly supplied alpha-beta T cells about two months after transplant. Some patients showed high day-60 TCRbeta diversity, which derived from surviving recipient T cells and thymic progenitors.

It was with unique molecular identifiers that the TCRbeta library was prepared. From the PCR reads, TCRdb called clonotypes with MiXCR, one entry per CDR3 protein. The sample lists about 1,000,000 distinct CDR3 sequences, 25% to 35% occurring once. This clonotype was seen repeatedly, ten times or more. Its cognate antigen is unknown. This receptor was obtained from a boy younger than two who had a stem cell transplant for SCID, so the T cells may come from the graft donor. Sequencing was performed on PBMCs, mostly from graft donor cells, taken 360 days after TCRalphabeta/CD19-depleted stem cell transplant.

The CDR3 spells CSAAVPGTADTEAFF. The CDR3, as DNA: TGCAGTGCCGCCGTTCCCGGGACAGCAGACACTGAAGCTTTCTTT. The chain is built from TRBV20-1 and TRBJ1-1; 7 bases fit TRBD1. With V trimmed by 6 bases and J by 3 bases, 13 bases remained unmatched. The CDR3 extends over 15 amino acids. CDR1 and CDR2 (germline): DFQATT, SNEGSKA (reference sequence).